This T cell receptor beta chain was recorded in a study of T cell changes during pregnancy in multiple sclerosis. CDR3 size: 15 residues. J lost 3 bases, V lost 3 bases, and 7 bases had no gene match. The V gene's germline CDR1 is MNHEY and CDR2 SMNVEV (reference sequence). The table came from immunoSEQ multiplex PCR; TCRdb's copy has only in-frame clones and leaves some out. The table lists about 68,000 clones, around nine tenths of them singletons. The sequence derives from a female donor with multiple sclerosis, enrolled in a pregnancy study. The source was peripheral blood, collected in the third trimester of pregnancy. This chain uses TRBV27 with TRBJ2-7; TRBD2 aligns across 8 bases. CDR3 protein: CASSFVAGFGYEQYF. CDR3 nucleotides: TGTGCCAGCAGTTTTGTAGCGGGGTTTGGCTACGAGCAGTACTTC.